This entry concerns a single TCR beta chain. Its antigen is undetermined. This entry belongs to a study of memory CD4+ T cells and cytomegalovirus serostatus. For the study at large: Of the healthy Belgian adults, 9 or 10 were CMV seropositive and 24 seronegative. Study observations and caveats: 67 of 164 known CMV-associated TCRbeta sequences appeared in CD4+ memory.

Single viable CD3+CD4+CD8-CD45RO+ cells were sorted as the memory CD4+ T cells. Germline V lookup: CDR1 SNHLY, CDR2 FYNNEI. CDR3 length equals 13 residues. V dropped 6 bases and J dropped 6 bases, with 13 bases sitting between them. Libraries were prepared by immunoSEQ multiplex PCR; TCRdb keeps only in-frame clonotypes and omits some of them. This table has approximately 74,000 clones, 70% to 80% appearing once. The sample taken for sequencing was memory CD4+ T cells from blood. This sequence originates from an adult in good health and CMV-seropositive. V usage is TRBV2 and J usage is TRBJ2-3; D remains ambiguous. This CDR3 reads CASRLLRADTQYF. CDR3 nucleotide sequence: TGTGCCAGCAGACTTCTACGGGCGGATACGCAGTATTTT.